This TCR beta chain was found in a study of T cells in Graves' hyperthyroidism and ophthalmopathy. Trimming removed 8 bases from V and 0 bases from J, with 13 bases in between. Germline loops: CDR1 MDHEN, CDR2 SYDVKM. This CDR3 has 14 amino acids. Researchers took RNA transcripts and amplified the TCR beta CDR3 regions from them. RT-PCR in the first round (using the HTBI primer set) targeted the TCR CDR3. MiXCR was run by TCRdb on the multiplex PCR reads, yielding one entry per CDR3 protein. The sample shows about 350,000 distinct CDR3 sequences, 15% to 20% of them seen only once. Among ophthalmopathy patients, the Clinical Activity Score reached at least 3, the NOSPECS grade reached at least 4, and duration remained under 3 months. Patients having uncontrolled infection, another autoimmune disease, pregnancy or lactation were not included. Thyroid ultrasound, orbital computed tomography, clinical symptoms, and serum thyroxine and TRAb underpinned diagnoses. Out of over 7.5 ml of fresh peripheral blood came the PBMCs.

Ten or more counts support this clonotype. The rearrangement links TRBV28 to TRBJ2-5, with D possibly matching TRBD1 (5 bases). The sequence came from a woman aged 35 to 49 with Graves' ophthalmopathy. Material for sequencing was blood. The DNA for the CDR3 is TGTGCCAGCCGACCACAGGCGTACCAAGAGACCCAGTACTTC. Translation: CASRPQAYQETQYF.